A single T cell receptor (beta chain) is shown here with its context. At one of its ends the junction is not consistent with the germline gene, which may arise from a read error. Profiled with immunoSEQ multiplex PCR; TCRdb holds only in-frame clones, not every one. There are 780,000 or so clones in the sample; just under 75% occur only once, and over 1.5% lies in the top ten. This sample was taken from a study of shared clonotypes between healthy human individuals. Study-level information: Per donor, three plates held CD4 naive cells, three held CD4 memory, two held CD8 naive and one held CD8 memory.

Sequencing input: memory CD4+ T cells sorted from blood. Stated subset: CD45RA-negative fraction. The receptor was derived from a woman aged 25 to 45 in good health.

The CDR3, as DNA: TGTGCCAGTTTACCTAGTGATATGCAGTATTTT. Translated, it gives CASLPSDMQYF. This sequence joins TRBV2 and TRBJ2-3; D gene uncertain. The CDR3 runs to 11 residues. Germline CDR1 SNHLY, CDR2 FYNNEI.